This TCR beta chain was captured by sequencing in a study of T cells in Graves' hyperthyroidism and ophthalmopathy. Study-level findings and limits: Ophthalmopathy and stable hyperthyroidism were told apart by a 13 V-J model.

TCR beta CDR3 sequences were amplified from RNA transcripts. RT-PCR in the first round (using the HTBI primer set) targeted the TCR CDR3. TCRdb recomputed calls from the multiplex PCR reads with MiXCR, one row per CDR3 protein. The sample yields about 270,000 distinct CDR3 sequences, 22% seen once. This clonotype was picked up a small number of times. Its specificity is not known. Trimming shortened V by 1 base and J by 8 bases, and 22 bases separated the two germline ends. Germline CDR1 SGHRS, CDR2 YFSETQ. This CDR3 is built from 17 residues. The receptor was isolated from a man aged 25 to 45 with Graves' ophthalmopathy. Sequencing used blood. This chain joins TRBV5-1 and TRBJ2-1; maybe TRBD2 (6 bases). This chain's CDR3 is CASSLSARGPRGDEQFF. CDR3 coding DNA: TGCGCCAGCAGCTTGTCAGCGCGGGGCCCTAGAGGGGATGAGCAGTTCTTC.